The rows below give T cell receptor beta chains drawn from one sample of a study of beta chain features in type 1 diabetes. Sequencing was performed with immunoSEQ multiplex PCR; in TCRdb, only in-frame clones are kept and a portion is missing. Here the sample spans roughly 150,000 clones, 10% being singletons. The sequencing sample was made of central memory CD4+ T cells from blood. These receptors were taken from a man aged 30 to 39 with type 1 diabetes. The CDR3 runs from the conserved cysteine through the conserved F or W.

V	CDR3
TRBV5-8	CASSFDRDSNYGYTF
TRBV7-6	CASSRALAGSSYEQYF
TRBV7-3	CASSPRQGGYTF
TRBV9	CASSVPSGRNIQYF
TRBV4-3	CASSQGGRASGANVLTF
TRBV27	CASSRGLGLVSQETQYF
TRBV11-2	CASSLSGGENIQYF
TRBV18	CASSPSGQGYEQYF
TRBV28	CASRAQGLETQYF
TRBV7-2	CASSASTRTYEQYF
TRBV5-1	CASSPGQGVHRAGGYTF
TRBV7-3	CASSSSVSYNEQFF
TRBV15	CATSRSDRRTYEQYF
TRBV7-2	CASSYSTANTEAFF
TRBV2	CASSGAGGPSDTQYF
TRBV27	CASSSPYSNQPQHF
TRBV7-9	CASSLRDRGEGGELFF
TRBV5-4	CASSLMGGTHF
TRBV11-1	CASSIREGSRRGANVLTF
TRBV30	CAWSGGDGGNQPQHF
TRBV2	CASSEQGNTEAFF
TRBV4-3	CASSPLGGRRNEQFF
TRBV7-9	CASSLVSSRYTGELFF
TRBV28	CASSQGQIFNQPQHF
TRBV9	CASSSQGLNTGELFF
TRBV7-2	CASSLAGGRYNEQFF
TRBV7-6	CASGSGQQETQYF
TRBV15	CATSRDLMEEKLFF
TRBV5-1	CASRLSSGSSYEQYF
TRBV28	CASREHRDDYGYTF
TRBV23-1	CASSQAGAFF
TRBV28	CASSSSNTGKKQYF
TRBV10-3	CAINSAGVRNEQFF
TRBV29-1	CSVALTHTYEQYF
TRBV5-1	CASSLETVTTDTQYF
TRBV27	CASRSGTGGYGYTF
TRBV5-1	CASSLTPGAYNEQFF
TRBV2	CASGEQGRTDTQYF
TRBV2	CASSLAGKGETQYF
TRBV5-1	CASSRREGSQETQYF
TRBV4-2	CASSPRTSGETQYF
TRBV15	CATSSWDTSANEQYF
TRBV2	CASSGGAENQPQHF
TRBV4-2	CASSQADRASDTQYF